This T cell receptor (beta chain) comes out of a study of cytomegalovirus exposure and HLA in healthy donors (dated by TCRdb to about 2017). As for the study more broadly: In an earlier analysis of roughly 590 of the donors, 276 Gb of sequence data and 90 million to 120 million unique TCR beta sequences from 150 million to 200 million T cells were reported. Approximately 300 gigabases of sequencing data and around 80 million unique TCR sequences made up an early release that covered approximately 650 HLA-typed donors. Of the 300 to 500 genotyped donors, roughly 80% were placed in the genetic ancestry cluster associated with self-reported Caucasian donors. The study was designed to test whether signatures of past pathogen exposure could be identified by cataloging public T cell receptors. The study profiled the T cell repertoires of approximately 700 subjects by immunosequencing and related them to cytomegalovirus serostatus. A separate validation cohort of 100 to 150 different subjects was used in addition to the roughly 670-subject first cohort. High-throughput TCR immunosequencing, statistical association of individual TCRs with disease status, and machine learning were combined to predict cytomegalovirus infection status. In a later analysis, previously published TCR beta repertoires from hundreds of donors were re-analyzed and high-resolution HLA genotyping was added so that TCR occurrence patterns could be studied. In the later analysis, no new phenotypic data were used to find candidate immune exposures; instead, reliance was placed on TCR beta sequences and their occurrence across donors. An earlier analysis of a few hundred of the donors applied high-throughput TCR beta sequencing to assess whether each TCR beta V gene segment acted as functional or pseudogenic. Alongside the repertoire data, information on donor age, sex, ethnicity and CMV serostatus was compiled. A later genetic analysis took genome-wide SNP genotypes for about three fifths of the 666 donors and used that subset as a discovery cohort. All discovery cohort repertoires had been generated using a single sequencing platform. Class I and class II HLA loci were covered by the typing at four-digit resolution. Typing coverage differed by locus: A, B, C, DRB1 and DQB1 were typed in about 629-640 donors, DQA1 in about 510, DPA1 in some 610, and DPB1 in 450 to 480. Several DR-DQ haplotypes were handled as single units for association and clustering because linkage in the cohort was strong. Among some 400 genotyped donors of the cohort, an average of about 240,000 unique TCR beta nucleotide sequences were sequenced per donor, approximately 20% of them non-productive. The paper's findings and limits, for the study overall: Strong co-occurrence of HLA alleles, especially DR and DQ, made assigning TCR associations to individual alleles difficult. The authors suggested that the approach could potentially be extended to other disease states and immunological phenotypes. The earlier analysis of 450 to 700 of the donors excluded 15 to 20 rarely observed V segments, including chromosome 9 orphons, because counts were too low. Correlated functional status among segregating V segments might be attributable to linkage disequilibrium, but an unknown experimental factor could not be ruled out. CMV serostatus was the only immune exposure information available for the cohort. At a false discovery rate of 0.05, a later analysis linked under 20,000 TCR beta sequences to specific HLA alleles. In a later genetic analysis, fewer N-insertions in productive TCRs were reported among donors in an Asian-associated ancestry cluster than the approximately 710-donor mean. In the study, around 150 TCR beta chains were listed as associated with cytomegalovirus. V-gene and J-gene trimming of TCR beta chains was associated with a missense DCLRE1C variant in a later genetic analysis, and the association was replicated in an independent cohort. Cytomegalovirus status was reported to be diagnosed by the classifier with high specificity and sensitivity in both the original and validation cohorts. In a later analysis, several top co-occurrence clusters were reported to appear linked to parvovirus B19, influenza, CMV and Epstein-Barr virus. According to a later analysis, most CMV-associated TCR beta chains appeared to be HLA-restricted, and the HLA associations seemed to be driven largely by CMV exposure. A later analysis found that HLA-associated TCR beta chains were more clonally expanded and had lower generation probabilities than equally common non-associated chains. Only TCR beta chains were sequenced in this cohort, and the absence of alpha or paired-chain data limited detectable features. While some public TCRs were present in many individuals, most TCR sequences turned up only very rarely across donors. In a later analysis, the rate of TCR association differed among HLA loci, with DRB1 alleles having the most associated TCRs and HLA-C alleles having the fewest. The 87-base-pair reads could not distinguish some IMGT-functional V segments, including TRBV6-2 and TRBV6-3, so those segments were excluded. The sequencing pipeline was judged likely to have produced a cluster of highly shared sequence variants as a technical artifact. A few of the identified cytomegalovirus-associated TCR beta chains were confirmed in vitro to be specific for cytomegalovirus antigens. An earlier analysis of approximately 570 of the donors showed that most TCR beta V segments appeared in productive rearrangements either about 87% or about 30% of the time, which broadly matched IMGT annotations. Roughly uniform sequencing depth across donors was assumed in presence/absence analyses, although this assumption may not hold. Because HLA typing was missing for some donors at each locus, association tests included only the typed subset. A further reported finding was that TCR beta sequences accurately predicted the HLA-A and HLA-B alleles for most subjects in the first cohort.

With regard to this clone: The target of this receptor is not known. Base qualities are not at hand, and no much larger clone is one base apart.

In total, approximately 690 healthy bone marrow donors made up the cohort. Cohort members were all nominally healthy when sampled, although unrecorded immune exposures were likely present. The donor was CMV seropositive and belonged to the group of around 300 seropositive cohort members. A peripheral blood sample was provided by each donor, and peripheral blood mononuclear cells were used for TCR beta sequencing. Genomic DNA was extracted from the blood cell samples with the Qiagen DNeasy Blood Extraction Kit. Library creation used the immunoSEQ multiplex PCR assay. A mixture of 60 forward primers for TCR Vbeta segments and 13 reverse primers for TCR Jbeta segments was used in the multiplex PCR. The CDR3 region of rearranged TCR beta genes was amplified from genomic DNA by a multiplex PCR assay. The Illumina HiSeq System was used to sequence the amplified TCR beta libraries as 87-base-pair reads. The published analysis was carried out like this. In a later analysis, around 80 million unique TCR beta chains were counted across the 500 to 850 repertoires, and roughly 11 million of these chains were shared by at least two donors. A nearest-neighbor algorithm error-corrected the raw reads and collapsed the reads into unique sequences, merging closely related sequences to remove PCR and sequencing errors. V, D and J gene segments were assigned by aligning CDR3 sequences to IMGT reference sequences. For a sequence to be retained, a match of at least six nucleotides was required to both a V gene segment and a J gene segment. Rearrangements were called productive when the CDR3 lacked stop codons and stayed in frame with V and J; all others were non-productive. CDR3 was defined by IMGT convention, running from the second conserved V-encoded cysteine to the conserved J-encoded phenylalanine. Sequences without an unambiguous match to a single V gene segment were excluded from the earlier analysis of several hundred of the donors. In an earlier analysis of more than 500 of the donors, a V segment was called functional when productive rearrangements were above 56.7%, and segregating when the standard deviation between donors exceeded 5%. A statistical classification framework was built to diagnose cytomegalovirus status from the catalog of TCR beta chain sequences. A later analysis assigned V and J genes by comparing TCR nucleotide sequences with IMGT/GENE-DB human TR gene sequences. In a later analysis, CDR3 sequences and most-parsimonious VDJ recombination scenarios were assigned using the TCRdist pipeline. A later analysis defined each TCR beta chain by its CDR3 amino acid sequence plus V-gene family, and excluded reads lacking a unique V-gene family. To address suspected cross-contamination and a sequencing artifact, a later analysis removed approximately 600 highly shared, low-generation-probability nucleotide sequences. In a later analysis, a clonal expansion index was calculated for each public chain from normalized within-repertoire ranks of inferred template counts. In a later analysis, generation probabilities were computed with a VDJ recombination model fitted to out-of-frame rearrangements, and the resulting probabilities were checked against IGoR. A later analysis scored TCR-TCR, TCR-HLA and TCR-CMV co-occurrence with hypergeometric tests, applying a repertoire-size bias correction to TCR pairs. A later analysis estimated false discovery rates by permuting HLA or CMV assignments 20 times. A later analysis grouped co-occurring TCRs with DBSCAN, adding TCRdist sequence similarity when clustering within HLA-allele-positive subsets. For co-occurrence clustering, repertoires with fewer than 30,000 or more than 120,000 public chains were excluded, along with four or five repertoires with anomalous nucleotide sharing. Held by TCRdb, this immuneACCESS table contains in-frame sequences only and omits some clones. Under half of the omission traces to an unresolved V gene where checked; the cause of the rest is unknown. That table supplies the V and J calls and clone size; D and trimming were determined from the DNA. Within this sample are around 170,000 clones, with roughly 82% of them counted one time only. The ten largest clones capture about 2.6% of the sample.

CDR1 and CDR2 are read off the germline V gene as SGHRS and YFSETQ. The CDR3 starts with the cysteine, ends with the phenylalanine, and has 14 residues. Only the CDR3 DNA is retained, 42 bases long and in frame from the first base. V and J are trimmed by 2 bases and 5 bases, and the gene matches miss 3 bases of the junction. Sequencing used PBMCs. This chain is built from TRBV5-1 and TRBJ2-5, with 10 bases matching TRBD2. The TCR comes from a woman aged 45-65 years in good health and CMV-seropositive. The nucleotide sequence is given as TGCGCCAGCAGCTTAGCGGGGGGGTACGAGACCCAGTACTTC. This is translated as CASSLAGGYETQYF.